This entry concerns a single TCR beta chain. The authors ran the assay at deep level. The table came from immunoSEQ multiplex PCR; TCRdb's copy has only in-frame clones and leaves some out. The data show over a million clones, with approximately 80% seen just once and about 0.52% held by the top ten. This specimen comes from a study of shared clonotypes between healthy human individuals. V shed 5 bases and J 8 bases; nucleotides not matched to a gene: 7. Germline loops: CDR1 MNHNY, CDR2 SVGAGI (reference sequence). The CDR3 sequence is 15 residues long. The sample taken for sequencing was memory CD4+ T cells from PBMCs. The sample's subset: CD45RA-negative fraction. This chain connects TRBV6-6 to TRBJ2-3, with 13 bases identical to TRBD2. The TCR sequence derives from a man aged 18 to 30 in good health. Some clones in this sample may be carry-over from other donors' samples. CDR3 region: CASSTGLAGVGTQYF. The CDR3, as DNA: TGTGCCAGCAGTACTGGACTAGCGGGAGTAGGTACGCAGTATTTT.